This T cell receptor (beta chain) is from a study of blood T cell repertoires in COVID-19. Background on the study: Donors in the United States, Italy and Spain gave samples during acute or convalescent COVID-19. In each case, the material was cDNA or gDNA derived from T cells, B-cell-depleted T cells, or PBMCs.

This clone has a single count. Trimming took 5 bases from V and 0 from J, leaving 8 bases between them. The germline V gene encodes CDR1 SGHNT and CDR2 YENEEA. CDR3 size: 14 residues. Profiled with immunoSEQ multiplex PCR; TCRdb holds only in-frame clones, not every one. The sample shows approximately 440,000 clones, roughly 87% of them seen only once. Those enrolled, adults aged about 18 to 89 years, came from around 25 US areas. Cohort 3 recovered donors had two negative PCRs, clearance, or symptom resolution. The TCR comes from a man between 18 and 35 years old who had recovered from COVID-19. Sample: PBMCs or T cells enriched from blood (not recorded which). The chain carries TRBV11-3 and TRBJ2-1, with D unclear. CDR3 coding DNA: TGTGCCAGCAGCCTTGAGAACTCCTACAATGAGCAGTTCTTC. This translates into CASSLENSYNEQFF.